Listed below are T cell receptor beta chains from one sample, sequenced in a study of CD8+ T cells in alopecia areata. Measured with immunoSEQ multiplex PCR; TCRdb has only the in-frame clones, and not every one. The table includes 50,000 to 80,000 clones, about 44% detected once. The sample consisted of NKG2D-low CD8+ T cells sorted from blood. These receptors originate from a human donor with alopecia areata. CDR3s include the opening cysteine and the closing phenylalanine or tryptophan. The D gene is left open where the match is weak. Size is stated for part of the rows, as once, few or many counts, or as a class when the clone is expanded.

clone_size cdr3_length j_call d_call v_call cdr3_aa cdr3_nt
NA 11 TRBJ2-1 NA TRBV4-2 CASGTYQTEFF TGTGCCAGCGGAACGTACCAGACGGAGTTCTTC
few 13 TRBJ2-5 NA TRBV30 CAGRDPGRETQYF TGTGCCGGAAGAGATCCGGGAAGGGAGACCCAGTACTTC
NA 16 TRBJ2-5 TRBD2 TRBV5-1 CASSETSGGPQETQYF TGCGCCAGCAGTGAGACTAGCGGGGGGCCGCAAGAGACCCAGTACTTC
NA 14 TRBJ1-5 NA TRBV6-1 CASSEWTVNQPQHF TGTGCCAGCAGTGAATGGACAGTAAATCAGCCCCAGCATTTT
NA 16 TRBJ1-6 TRBD1 TRBV5-1 CASSLVPDRAEAPLHF TGCGCCAGCAGCTTGGTTCCGGACAGGGCCGAGGCACCCCTCCACTTT
NA 13 TRBJ1-1 NA TRBV29-1 CSVTFPRGIEAFF TGCAGCGTTACATTCCCTCGAGGGATTGAAGCTTTCTTT
NA 15 TRBJ2-1 NA TRBV4-1 CASSQDSRPGDEQFF TGCGCCAGCAGCCAAGATTCCCGACCCGGGGATGAGCAGTTCTTC
few 14 TRBJ1-1 NA TRBV7-9 CASTRRVGDTEAFF TGTGCCAGCACGCGGAGGGTAGGGGACACTGAAGCTTTCTTT
NA 15 TRBJ2-7 TRBD2 TRBV7-2 CASSPTGTSEYEQYF TGTGCCAGCAGCCCGACGGGGACTAGCGAGTACGAGCAGTACTTC
NA 14 TRBJ2-1 NA TRBV27 CASSLGGGSNEQFF TGTGCCAGCAGTTTAGGGGGCGGGAGCAATGAGCAGTTCTTC
NA 15 TRBJ2-7 NA TRBV6-5 CASSYAVPPRAEQYF TGTGCCAGCAGTTACGCTGTACCCCCGAGGGCCGAGCAGTACTTC
NA 17 TRBJ2-2 TRBD1 TRBV29-1 CSVEGTGAVANTGELFF TGCAGCGTTGAAGGGACAGGGGCTGTCGCGAACACCGGGGAGCTGTTTTTT
few 11 TRBJ2-7 NA TRBV29-1 CSVGAAYEQYF TGCAGCGTTGGGGCAGCCTACGAGCAGTACTTC
NA 14 TRBJ2-3 NA TRBV7-9 CASSPSGHRDTQYF TGTGCCAGCAGCCCTAGTGGCCACAGGGATACGCAGTATTTT
few 17 TRBJ2-7 NA TRBV7-9 CASSSSDRRATPYEQYF TGTGCCAGCAGCTCTTCGGATCGGAGGGCAACCCCCTACGAGCAGTACTTC
NA 11 TRBJ2-7 NA TRBV6-1 CASSELGWKYF TGTGCCAGCAGTGAACTCGGATGGAAGTACTTC
NA 15 TRBJ2-3 NA TRBV7-9 CASKVARPGTDTQYF TGTGCCAGCAAGGTAGCCCGCCCGGGCACAGATACGCAGTATTTT
few 15 TRBJ2-1 NA TRBV6-5 CASSYGQGDYNEQFF TGTGCCAGCAGTTACGGGCAGGGTGATTACAATGAGCAGTTCTTC
NA 16 TRBJ2-3 NA TRBV5-1 CASSLVSDLSTDTQYF TGCGCCAGCAGCTTGGTGTCGGACCTAAGCACAGATACGCAGTATTTT
NA 16 TRBJ2-3 TRBD1 TRBV9 CASSVFGQGGADTQYF TGTGCCAGCAGCGTATTCGGACAGGGAGGAGCAGATACGCAGTATTTT
NA 11 TRBJ2-5 NA TRBV6-1 CASSEAHPQYF TGTGCCAGCAGTGAAGCGCATCCCCAGTACTTC
NA 15 TRBJ2-7 NA TRBV4-1 CASSPEMVSIDEQYF TGCGCCAGCAGCCCGGAGATGGTCAGTATCGACGAGCAGTACTTC
few 13 TRBJ2-1 TRBD2 TRBV29-1 CSVAGLAGDEQFF TGCAGCGTTGCGGGACTAGCTGGAGATGAGCAGTTCTTC
NA 13 TRBJ2-7 TRBD1 TRBV28 CASRGTGEHEQYF TGTGCCAGCAGAGGGACAGGGGAGCACGAGCAGTACTTC
NA 13 TRBJ1-2 NA TRBV2 CASSPGTNYGYTF TGTGCCAGCAGCCCCGGGACGAACTATGGCTACACCTTC
NA 16 TRBJ1-4 NA TRBV19 CASSMSGPGSGEKLFF TGTGCCAGTAGTATGAGTGGTCCAGGGAGTGGTGAAAAACTGTTTTTT
NA 13 TRBJ2-7 NA TRBV6-6 CASSSGNAYEQYF TGTGCCAGCAGTTCCGGAAACGCCTACGAGCAGTACTTC
NA 15 TRBJ1-5 TRBD1 TRBV23-1 CASSQSGTGNQPQHF TGCGCCAGCAGTCAATCGGGGACAGGGAATCAGCCCCAGCATTTT
few 14 TRBJ2-2 NA TRBV28 CASRPDPGTGELFF TGTGCCAGCAGGCCGGATCCTGGCACCGGGGAGCTGTTTTTT
NA 14 TRBJ2-7 NA TRBV4-1 CASSQRDIAYEQYF TGCGCCAGCAGCCAACGGGACATAGCCTACGAGCAGTACTTC
NA 15 TRBJ2-7 NA TRBV9 CASSPSGRGFYEQYF TGTGCCAGCAGCCCTAGCGGCAGGGGGTTTTACGAGCAGTACTTC
NA 15 TRBJ2-7 NA TRBV4-3 CASSQDLDTAYEQYF TGCGCCAGCAGCCAAGACCTGGACACAGCCTACGAGCAGTACTTC
NA 12 TRBJ1-1 NA TRBV27 CASSFTGTEAFF TGTGCCAGCAGTTTCACGGGCACTGAAGCTTTCTTT
few 11 TRBJ2-1 NA TRBV15 CATSRADEQFF TGTGCCACCAGCCGTGCGGATGAGCAGTTCTTC
NA 16 TRBJ1-6 NA TRBV5-1 CASSPLDGSYNSPLHF TGCGCCAGCAGCCCGCTGGACGGCTCCTATAATTCACCCCTCCACTTT
few 18 TRBJ2-1 TRBD2 TRBV29-1 CSVGGSSSGPPSYNEQFF TGCAGCGTTGGTGGGAGTAGTAGCGGGCCGCCTTCCTACAATGAGCAGTTCTTC
NA 12 TRBJ2-4 NA TRBV2 CATERAKNIQYF TGTGCCACCGAGCGGGCGAAAAACATTCAGTACTTC
NA 14 TRBJ2-5 NA TRBV29-1 CSVEESWGVETQYF TGCAGCGTTGAAGAGAGTTGGGGGGTAGAGACCCAGTACTTC
NA 14 TRBJ2-7 NA TRBV6-6 CASSYSIQAYEQYF TGTGCCAGCAGTTACTCGATTCAGGCCTACGAGCAGTACTTC
few 14 TRBJ2-1 NA TRBV28 CASTYGQEGRGKFF TGTGCCAGCACCTATGGACAGGAGGGCCGGGGGAAATTCTTC
NA 15 TRBJ1-3 NA TRBV27 CASSLGGVSGNTIYF TGTGCCAGCAGTTTAGGTGGTGTTTCTGGAAACACCATATATTTT
NA 12 TRBJ1-1 NA TRBV7-9 CASSIGTAEAFF TGTGCCAGCAGCATCGGGACGGCTGAAGCTTTCTTT
few 16 TRBJ2-1 NA TRBV29-1 CSVELRGDDLGNEQFF TGCAGCGTTGAACTTAGAGGAGACGATTTAGGCAATGAGCAGTTCTTC
NA 14 TRBJ2-7 NA TRBV2 CASQEELWDYEQYF TGTGCCAGCCAGGAGGAACTTTGGGACTACGAGCAGTACTTC
NA 15 TRBJ2-7 TRBD1 TRBV28 CASSLWDRTSYEQYF TGTGCCAGCAGTTTGTGGGACAGGACCTCCTACGAGCAGTACTTC
NA 14 TRBJ2-5 NA TRBV5-4 CASSLVTTKETQYF TGTGCCAGCAGCTTGGTGACAACTAAAGAGACCCAGTACTTC
once 13 TRBJ2-7 NA TRBV7-9 CASSNRRSYEQYF TGTGCCAGCAGCAACCGGAGGTCCTACGAGCAGTACTTC
NA 13 TRBJ2-7 NA TRBV30 CAWSSGVGDEQYF TGTGCCTGGAGTTCAGGGGTTGGCGACGAGCAGTACTTC
many 15 TRBJ2-7 TRBD1 TRBV5-4 CASSFPGQGVYEQYF TGTGCCAGCAGCTTCCCGGGACAGGGTGTATACGAGCAGTACTTC
once 17 TRBJ1-1 TRBD1 TRBV5-1 CASSLRDRARSNTEAFF TGCGCCAGCAGCCTCCGGGACAGGGCCCGATCGAACACTGAAGCTTTCTTT
once 11 TRBJ1-2 TRBD1 TRBV2 CASRPRTGILF TGTGCCAGCAGACCTAGGACAGGGATTCTCTTC
NA 14 TRBJ2-7 TRBD2 TRBV27 CASSPGTRNYEQYF TGTGCCAGCAGTCCGGGGACTAGAAACTACGAGCAGTACTTC
NA 16 TRBJ2-5 TRBD1 TRBV5-4 CASSPATGGDWETQYF TGTGCCAGCAGCCCAGCGACAGGGGGTGACTGGGAGACCCAGTACTTC
NA 13 TRBJ2-7 NA TRBV7-9 CASSPRQDYEQYF TGTGCCAGCAGTCCCAGACAGGACTACGAGCAGTACTTC